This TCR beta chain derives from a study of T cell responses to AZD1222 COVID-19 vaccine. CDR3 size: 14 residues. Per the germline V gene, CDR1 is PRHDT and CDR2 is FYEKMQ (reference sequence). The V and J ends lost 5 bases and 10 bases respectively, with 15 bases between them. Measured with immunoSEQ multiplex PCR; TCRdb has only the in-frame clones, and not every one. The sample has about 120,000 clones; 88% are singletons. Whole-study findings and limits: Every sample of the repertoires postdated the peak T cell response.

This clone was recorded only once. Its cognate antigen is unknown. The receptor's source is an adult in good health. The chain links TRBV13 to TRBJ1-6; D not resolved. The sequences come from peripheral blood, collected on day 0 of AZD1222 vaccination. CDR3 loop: CASSPLSGPSPLHF. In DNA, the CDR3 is TGTGCCAGCAGCCCGCTTTCGGGTCCCTCACCCCTCCACTTT.